The 22 T cell receptor beta chains below come from one sample, sequenced in a study. TCRdb itself ran the 5' RACE reads through MiXCR, one entry per CDR3 protein. The data hold about 50,000 distinct CDR3 sequences, with 25% to 35% observed a single time. The sequenced material came from naive CD4+ T cells sorted from blood. Regarding subset: naive CD4+ T cells, CD4+CD45RA+CD25-. These receptors came from a female donor with breast cancer.

Points on this clonotype: The CDR3 does not end in the conserved phenylalanine or tryptophan, so this is likely a read error. The DNA is omitted, as the CDR3 cannot be located on it reliably, and the CDR3 follows TCRdb's listing. V usage is TRBV5-5 and J usage is TRBJ2-1; the table's D gene call, TRBD2, was not cross checked with the DNA. The CDR3 has 14 residues if both end residues are counted. CDR1 and CDR2 from the germline V gene are SGHKS and YYEKEE (reference sequence). The CDR3 sequence: CARSGRAEENEQGG.

This clonotype was seen a few times. The J gene is TRBJ1-4, the V gene TRBV7-9, with D possibly being TRBD1 (5 bases). Germline CDR1 is SEHNR and CDR2 is FQNEAQ (reference sequence). V lost 1 base to trimming and J lost 8 bases, with 11 bases between them. CDR3 length: 14 residues. For the CDR3, the DNA is TGTGCCAGCAGCTTAGTTGGGACGTCGGAAAAACTGTTTTTT. It translates to CASSLVGTSEKLFF.

This clonotype was observed many times. The rearrangement links TRBV12-3 or TRBV12-4 to TRBJ2-3; D gene unclear. V lost 7 bases, J lost 1 base, and 9 bases lay in between. The CDR3 totals 13 residues. The CDR3 DNA is TGTGCCAGCACCCCTACAGGCACAGATACGCAGTATTTT. It translates to CASTPTGTDTQYF.

The V call is TRBV7-2, the J call TRBJ2-7, with 11 bases matching TRBD2. The CDR3 has 15 residues. Germline CDR1 and CDR2: SGHTA and FQGNSA. V lost 5 bases, J lost 2 bases, and 5 bases stayed unmatched. CDR3 residues: CASSLGTSGPYEQYF. The CDR3 DNA is TGTGCCAGCAGCCTCGGGACTAGCGGTCCCTACGAGCAGTACTTC. The full variable domain, rest sourced from reference TRBV7-2 and TRBJ2-7, is GAGVSQSPSNKVTEKGKDVELRCDPISGHTALYWYRQSLGQGLEFLIYFQGNSAPDKSGLPSDRFSAERTGGSVSTLTIQRTQQEDSAVYLCASSLGTSGPYEQYFGPGTRLTVT.

V and J are TRBV7-2 and TRBJ2-3; 11 nucleotides align to TRBD2. With 4 bases clipped from V and 4 bases from J, the junction kept 4 bases outside the gene matches. This CDR3 is 15 amino acids long. CDR1 and CDR2 from the germline V gene are SGHTA and FQGNSA. The CDR3 loop is CASSSRLAGSDTQYF. CDR3 nucleotides: TGTGCCAGCAGCTCCCGACTAGCGGGGTCAGATACGCAGTATTTT.

Only a few counts were recorded for this clonotype. This chain links TRBV5-1 with TRBJ1-2; TRBD1 aligns across 9 bases. CDR3 length equals 16 residues. From germline, CDR1 is SGHRS and CDR2 YFSETQ. V lost 4 bases, J lost 1 base, and 8 bases stayed unmatched. The CDR3 sequence is CASSPWTGEVNYGYTF. CDR3 coding DNA: TGCGCCAGCAGCCCTTGGACAGGGGAAGTTAACTATGGCTACACCTTC.

The chain employs TRBV7-8 and TRBJ2-1; 7 bases map to TRBD2. Germline loops: CDR1 SGHVS, CDR2 FQNEAQ. Trimming cost V 6 bases and J 8 bases; bases outside gene matches: 13. The CDR3 runs 15 residues. Here the CDR3 reads CASRTLKERDYEQFF. CDR3 nucleotides: TGTGCCAGCAGGACTCTCAAGGAGCGGGATTATGAGCAGTTCTTC.

This clonotype was seen at least ten times. The chain employs TRBV6-5 and TRBJ2-4; D ambiguous. CDR1 and CDR2 from the germline V gene are MNHEY and SVGAGI. The CDR3 length is 11 residues. V was shortened by 6 bases and J by 7 bases, with 7 bases between the two germline ends. Here the CDR3 reads CASSVGNIQYF. The CDR3 DNA is TGTGCCAGCAGCGTGGGGAACATTCAGTACTTC.

V usage is TRBV7-2 and J usage is TRBJ2-7, with 13 bases identical to TRBD2. V lost 5 bases and J lost 4; bases outside the gene matches: 5. CDR3 length: 15 amino acids. Germline values: CDR1 SGHTA, CDR2 FQGNSA. CDR3 DNA: TGTGCCAGCAGCGCGGGACTAGCGGGACCTTACGAGCAGTACTTC. Its protein is CASSAGLAGPYEQYF.

This clonotype was seen a handful of times. J is TRBJ2-1 and V is TRBV18; D is unclear. Trimming stripped 3 bases from V and 8 bases from J, with 14 bases between. The CDR3 is 14 amino acids. Germline CDR1 and CDR2: KGHSH and LQKENI. The CDR3 DNA reads as TGTGCCAGCTCACCGGTACTGGTTGAGGATGAGCAGTTCTTC. It yields the protein CASSPVLVEDEQFF.

To note about this clonotype: No conserved phenylalanine or tryptophan is present at the end of the CDR3, so a read error is the likely explanation. The chain joins TRBV11-2 to TRBJ2-1; D is possibly TRBD2 (6 bases). The CDR3 totals 14 residues. V shed 5 bases and J shed 3 bases, with 11 bases lying between them. Germline V gene data show CDR1 as SGHAT and CDR2 as FQNNGV. The CDR3 reads CASSPTGLYNEQFL. The CDR3 DNA follows: TGTGCCAGCAGCCCCACGGGACTCTACAATGAGCAGTTCCTC.

V and J are TRBV18 and TRBJ1-4; possibly TRBD1 for D (6 bases). The V gene lost 6 bases and the J gene lost 2 bases, with 13 bases spanning the gap. From germline, CDR1 is KGHSH and CDR2 LQKENI. CDR3 length: 15 residues. CDR3 region: CASSSTGRTNEKLFF. The DNA of the CDR3 is TGTGCCAGCTCTTCAACAGGGCGGACTAATGAAAAACTGTTTTTT. The whole variable domain, filled in from reference TRBV18 and TRBJ1-4, reads NAGVMQNPRHLVRRRGQEARLRCSPMKGHSHVYWYRQLPEEGLKFMVYLQKENIIDESGMPKERFSAEFPKEGPSILRIQQVVRGDSAAYFCASSSTGRTNEKLFFGSGTQLSVL.

This clonotype showed up many times. The CDR3 here is CSVEGEGAGTYEQYF. Here the CDR3 DNA reads TGCAGCGTTGAAGGAGAGGGGGCTGGGACCTACGAGCAGTACTTC. V usage is TRBV29-1 and J usage is TRBJ2-7; 7 positions agree with TRBD1. Germline assignment: CDR1 SQVTM and CDR2 ANQGSEA. The CDR3 is 15 residues long. V gave up 1 base and J gave up 2 bases; unmatched junction bases: 8.

The V call is TRBV24-1, the J call TRBJ2-2; tentatively, D is TRBD2 (5 bases). Germline CDR1 and CDR2: KGHDR and SFDVKD. V was trimmed by 5 bases and J by 0 bases, leaving 12 bases between them. The length of the CDR3 is 16 residues. The CDR3: CATSGRGMTNTGELFF. Written as DNA, the CDR3 is TGTGCCACCAGTGGCCGGGGTATGACGAACACCGGGGAGCTGTTTTTT.

V usage is TRBV7-8 and J usage is TRBJ2-7; D unclear. Trimming took off 1 base at V and 1 base at J, with 5 bases between the two ends. Germline V gene sequence: CDR1 SGHVS, CDR2 FQNEAQ. The CDR3 runs 13 residues. For the CDR3, the DNA is TGTGCCAGCAGCTTAGTAGAGTCCTACGAGCAGTACTTC. Its protein is CASSLVESYEQYF.

Worth noting for this clonotype: One end of the junction does not line up with germline, which may come from a read error. V gene TRBV7-6 combines with J gene TRBJ1-1; weak D call: TRBD1 (5 bases). The germline V gene has CDR1 SGHVS and CDR2 FNYEAQ. This CDR3 spans 14 amino acids. This CDR3 is CASRVGQLNTEAFF. The CDR3 DNA reads TGTGCCAGCAGGGTTGGACAATTGAACACTGAAGCCTTCTTT. The whole variable domain, filled in from reference TRBV7-6 and TRBJ1-1, reads GAGVSQSPRYKVTKRGQDVALRCDPISGHVSLYWYRQALGQGPEFLTYFNYEAQQDKSGLPNDRFSAERPEGSISTLTIQRTEQRDSAMYRCASRVGQLNTEAFFGQGTRLTVV.

In its sample, this clonotype was seen a few times. The J gene is TRBJ2-1, the V gene TRBV7-2; 9 bases are a match to TRBD2. The CDR3 is 16 residues long. The V and J ends lost 5 bases and 0 bases, in that order; junction bases with no gene match: 5. Germline V lookup: CDR1 SGHTA, CDR2 FQGNSA. The CDR3 nucleotides read TGTGCCAGCAGCCTTATTAGCGGGAGCTCCTACAATGAGCAGTTCTTC. Its translation: CASSLISGSSYNEQFF.

Remarks on this clonotype: A much larger clonotype is one base distant, so this may be a read error. V gene TRBV9 combines with J gene TRBJ1-2; D uncertain. The germline gives CDR1 SGDLS, CDR2 YYNGEE. The CDR3 loop spans 14 amino acids. CDR3 coding DNA: TGTGCCAGCAGCGAAGACCCCCAGTTAGGTGGCTACGCCTTC. It translates to CASSEDPQLGGYAF.

In this sample, this clonotype turned up many times. This chain uses TRBV7-2 with TRBJ2-7; no reliable D call. V dropped 5 bases and J dropped 0 bases, with 11 bases sitting between them. There are 14 residues in the CDR3. Germline lookup yields CDR1 SGHTA and CDR2 FQGNSA. CDR3 DNA sequence: TGTGCCAGCAGCGGGCGAAAAAGCTCCTACGAGCAGTACTTC. Encoded protein: CASSGRKSSYEQYF.

The CDR3, as DNA: TGTGCCAGCAGTCCCACCCACGCCCAGACCCAGTACTTC. Residues: CASSPTHAQTQYF. This chain joins TRBV12-3 or TRBV12-4 and TRBJ2-5, with no clear D. This CDR3 is built from 13 residues. With 5 bases removed from V and 6 bases from J, the gap between germline ends came to 13 bases.

This clonotype occurred many times. CDR3 bases: TGTGCCAGCAGGCAAACCAAAGACAGGGGAGGTGCTTTCTTT. It translates to CASRQTKDRGGAFF. The V and J genes are TRBV11-2 and TRBJ1-1, with 8 bases that match TRBD1. The CDR3 has 14 residues. V trimming: 6 bases; J trimming: 11 bases; junction bases outside the gene matches: 14. CDR1 is SGHAT, CDR2 FQNNGV, per germline.

CDR3 nucleotides: TGTGCCAGCAGCCAGGGAGGGATGGGCAGGAACACTGAAGCTTTCTTT. It encodes CASSQGGMGRNTEAFF. The rearrangement uses TRBV3-1 and TRBJ1-1; D gene ambiguous. This CDR3 has 16 amino acids. The V gene lost 3 bases and the J gene lost 1 base, with 15 bases spanning the gap. Germline V gene sequence: CDR1 LGHDT, CDR2 YNNKEL (reference sequence).